What follows describes a single T cell receptor (beta chain). The data stem from a study of blood T cell repertoires in COVID-19. Study-wide background: The United States, Italy and Spain were the sources of the acute and convalescent COVID-19 samples. T cells, B-cell-depleted T cells, or PBMCs provided the cDNA or gDNA that served as material.

This CDR3 has 15 residues. Germline-derived CDR1 and CDR2 are MDHEN and SYDVKM. The V gene end was trimmed by 6 bases and the J gene end by 3 bases; junction bases not matched to a gene: 10. Authors' methods: Using reference gene primer amplification, nucleated cell counts were estimated. Only in-frame clones appear in the TCRdb table, and some are missing; sequencing was by immunoSEQ multiplex PCR. V and J calls and clone size are given by that table; D and trimming were obtained from the DNA. The sample consists of 40,000 to 60,000 clones, less than 85% of them appearing once. This clonotype originated in a man aged 45 to 65 with active COVID-19. The sequenced sample was peripheral blood. The chain uses TRBV28 and TRBJ2-7; TRBD1 matches at 8 bases. The CDR3 reads CASSLPDRDIYEQYF. CDR3 DNA: TGTGCCAGCAGCCTCCCGGACAGGGACATCTACGAGCAGTACTTC.